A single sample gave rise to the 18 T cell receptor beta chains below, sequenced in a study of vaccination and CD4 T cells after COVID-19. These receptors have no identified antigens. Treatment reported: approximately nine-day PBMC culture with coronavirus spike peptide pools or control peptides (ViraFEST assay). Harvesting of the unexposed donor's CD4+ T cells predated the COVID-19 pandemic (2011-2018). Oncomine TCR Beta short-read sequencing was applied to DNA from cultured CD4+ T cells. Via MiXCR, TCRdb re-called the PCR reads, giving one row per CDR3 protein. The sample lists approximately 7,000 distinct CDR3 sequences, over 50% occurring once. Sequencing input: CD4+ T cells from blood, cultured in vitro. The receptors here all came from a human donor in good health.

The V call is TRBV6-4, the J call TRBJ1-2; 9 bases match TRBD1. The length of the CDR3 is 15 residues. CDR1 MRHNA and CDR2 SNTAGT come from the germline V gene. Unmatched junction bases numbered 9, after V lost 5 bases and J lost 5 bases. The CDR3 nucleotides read TGTGCCAGCAGTCGCGAACAGGGGGCGCGTTATGGCTACACCTTC. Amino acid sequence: CASSREQGARYGYTF.

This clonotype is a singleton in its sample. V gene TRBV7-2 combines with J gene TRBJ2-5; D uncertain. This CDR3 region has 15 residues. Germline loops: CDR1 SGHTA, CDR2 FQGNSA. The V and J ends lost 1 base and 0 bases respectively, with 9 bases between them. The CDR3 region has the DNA TGTGCCAGCAGCTTAGACTCCCAGTACCAAGAGACCCAGTACTTC. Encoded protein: CASSLDSQYQETQYF.

The chain's CDR3 is CSATGTLAGNQPQHF. CDR3 sequence (DNA): TGCAGTGCTACCGGGACTTTAGCTGGCAATCAGCCCCAGCATTTT. The chain combines TRBV20-1 with TRBJ1-5, with a weak D call TRBD1 (5 bases). Germline V gene lookup returns CDR1 DFQATT and CDR2 SNEGSKA (reference sequence). The ends were cut back, 4 bases at V and 2 bases at J, with 15 bases in the middle. CDR3 length: 15 amino acids.

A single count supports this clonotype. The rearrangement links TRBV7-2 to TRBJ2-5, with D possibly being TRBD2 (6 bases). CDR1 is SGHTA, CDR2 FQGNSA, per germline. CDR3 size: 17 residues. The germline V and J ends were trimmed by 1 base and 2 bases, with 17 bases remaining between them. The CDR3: CASSLELARTSQETQYF. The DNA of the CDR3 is TGTGCCAGCAGCTTAGAGCTAGCGAGAACCTCACAAGAGACCCAGTACTTC.

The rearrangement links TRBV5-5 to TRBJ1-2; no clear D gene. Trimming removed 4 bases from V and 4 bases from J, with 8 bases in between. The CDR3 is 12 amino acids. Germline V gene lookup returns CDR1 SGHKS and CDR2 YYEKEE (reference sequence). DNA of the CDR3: TGTGCCAGCAGCCGGAGTAGCTATGGCTACACCTTC. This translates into CASSRSSYGYTF.

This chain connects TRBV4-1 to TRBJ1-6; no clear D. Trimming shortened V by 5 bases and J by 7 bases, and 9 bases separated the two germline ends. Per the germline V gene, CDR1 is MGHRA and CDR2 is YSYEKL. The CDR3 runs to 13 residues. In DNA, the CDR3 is TGCGCCAGCAGCGTAATCAGAAATTCACCCCTCCACTTT. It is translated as CASSVIRNSPLHF.

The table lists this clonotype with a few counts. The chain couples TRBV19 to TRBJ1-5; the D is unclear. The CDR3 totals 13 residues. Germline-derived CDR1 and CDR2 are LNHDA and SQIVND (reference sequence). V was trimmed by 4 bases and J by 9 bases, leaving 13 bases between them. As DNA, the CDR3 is TGTGCCAGTAGTACACATGTTTTGGGGCCCCAGCATTTT. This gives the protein CASSTHVLGPQHF.

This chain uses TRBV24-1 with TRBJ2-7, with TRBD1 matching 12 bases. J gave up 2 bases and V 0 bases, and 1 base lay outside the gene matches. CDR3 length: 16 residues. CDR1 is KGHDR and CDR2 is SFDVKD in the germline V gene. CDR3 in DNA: TGTGCCACCAGTGATTTGCGGGACAGGGGGCCCTACGAGCAGTACTTC. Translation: CATSDLRDRGPYEQYF.

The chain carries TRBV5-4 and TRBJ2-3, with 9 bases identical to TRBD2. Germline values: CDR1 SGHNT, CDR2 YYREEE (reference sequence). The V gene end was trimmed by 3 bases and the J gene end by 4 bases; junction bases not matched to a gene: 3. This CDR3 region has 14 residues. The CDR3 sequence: CASSSKRGADTQYF. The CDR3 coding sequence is TGTGCCAGCAGCTCAAAGCGGGGGGCAGATACGCAGTATTTT.

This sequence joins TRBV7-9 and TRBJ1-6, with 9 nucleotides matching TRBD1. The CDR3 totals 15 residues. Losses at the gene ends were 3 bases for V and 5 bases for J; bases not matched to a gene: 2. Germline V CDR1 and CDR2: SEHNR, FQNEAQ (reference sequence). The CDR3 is CASSFRDRDNSPLHF. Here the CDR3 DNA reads TGTGCCAGCAGCTTTCGGGACAGGGATAATTCACCCCTCCACTTT.

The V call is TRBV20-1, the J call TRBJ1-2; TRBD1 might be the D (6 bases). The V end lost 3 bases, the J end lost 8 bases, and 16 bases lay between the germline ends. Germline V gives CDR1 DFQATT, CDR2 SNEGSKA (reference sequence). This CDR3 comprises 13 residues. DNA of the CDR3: TGCAGTGCTAGCCCTTCCAGGGGAGGGGGCTACACCTTC. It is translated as CSASPSRGGGYTF.

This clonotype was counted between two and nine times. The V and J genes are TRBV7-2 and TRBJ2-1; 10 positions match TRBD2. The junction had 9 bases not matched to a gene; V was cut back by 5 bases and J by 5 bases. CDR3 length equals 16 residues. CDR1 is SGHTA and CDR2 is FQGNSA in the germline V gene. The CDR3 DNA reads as TGTGCCAGCAGCGTCGAGAGCGGGAGGGCCGACAATGAGCAGTTCTTC. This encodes CASSVESGRADNEQFF.

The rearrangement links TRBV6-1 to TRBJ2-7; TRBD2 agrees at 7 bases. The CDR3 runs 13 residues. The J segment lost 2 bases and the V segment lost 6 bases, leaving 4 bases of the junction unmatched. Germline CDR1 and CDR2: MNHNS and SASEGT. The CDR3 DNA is TGTGCCAGCAGGGAGGGAGGGGCCTACGAGCAGTACTTC. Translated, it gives CASREGGAYEQYF.

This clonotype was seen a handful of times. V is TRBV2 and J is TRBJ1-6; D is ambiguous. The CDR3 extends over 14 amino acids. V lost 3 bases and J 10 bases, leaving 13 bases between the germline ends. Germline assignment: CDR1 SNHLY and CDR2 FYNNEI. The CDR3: CASSDVYGPSPLHF. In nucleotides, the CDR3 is TGTGCCAGCAGTGATGTCTACGGCCCATCACCCCTCCACTTT. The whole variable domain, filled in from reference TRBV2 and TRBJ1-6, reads EPEVTQTPSHQVTQMGQEVILRCVPISNHLYFYWYRQILGQKVEFLVSFYNNEISEKSEIFDDQFSVERPDGSNFTLKIRSTKLEDSAMYFCASSDVYGPSPLHFGNGTRLTVT.

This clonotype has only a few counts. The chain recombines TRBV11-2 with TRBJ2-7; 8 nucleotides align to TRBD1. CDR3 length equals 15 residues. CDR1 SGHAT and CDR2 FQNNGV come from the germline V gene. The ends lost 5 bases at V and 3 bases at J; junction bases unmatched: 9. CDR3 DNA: TGTGCCAGCAGCCTAGGACAGGGTAATATCTACGAGCAGTACTTC. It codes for CASSLGQGNIYEQYF.

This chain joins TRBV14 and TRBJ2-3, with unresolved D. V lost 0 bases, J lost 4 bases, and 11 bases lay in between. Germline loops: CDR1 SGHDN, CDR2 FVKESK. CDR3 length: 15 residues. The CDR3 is CASSQDRHGADTQYF. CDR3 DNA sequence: TGTGCCAGCAGCCAAGATCGGCACGGAGCAGATACGCAGTATTTT.

The CDR3 sequence is CASTHRGLETEAFF. The CDR3 region has the DNA TGTGCCAGCACCCACAGGGGGTTGGAGACTGAAGCTTTCTTT. The chain employs TRBV6-1 and TRBJ1-1; 8 bases are shared with TRBD1. This CDR3 is 14 amino acids long. Germline-derived CDR1 and CDR2 are MNHNS and SASEGT. V trimming: 7 bases; J trimming: 5 bases; junction bases outside the gene matches: 9.

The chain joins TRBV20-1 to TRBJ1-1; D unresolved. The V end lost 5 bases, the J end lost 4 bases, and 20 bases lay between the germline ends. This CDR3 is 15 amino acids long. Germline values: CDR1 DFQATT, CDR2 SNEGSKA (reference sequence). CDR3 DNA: TGCAGTGCTGCTGGAGGGTTAAGGTGGGGCACTGAAGCTTTCTTT. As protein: CSAAGGLRWGTEAFF.